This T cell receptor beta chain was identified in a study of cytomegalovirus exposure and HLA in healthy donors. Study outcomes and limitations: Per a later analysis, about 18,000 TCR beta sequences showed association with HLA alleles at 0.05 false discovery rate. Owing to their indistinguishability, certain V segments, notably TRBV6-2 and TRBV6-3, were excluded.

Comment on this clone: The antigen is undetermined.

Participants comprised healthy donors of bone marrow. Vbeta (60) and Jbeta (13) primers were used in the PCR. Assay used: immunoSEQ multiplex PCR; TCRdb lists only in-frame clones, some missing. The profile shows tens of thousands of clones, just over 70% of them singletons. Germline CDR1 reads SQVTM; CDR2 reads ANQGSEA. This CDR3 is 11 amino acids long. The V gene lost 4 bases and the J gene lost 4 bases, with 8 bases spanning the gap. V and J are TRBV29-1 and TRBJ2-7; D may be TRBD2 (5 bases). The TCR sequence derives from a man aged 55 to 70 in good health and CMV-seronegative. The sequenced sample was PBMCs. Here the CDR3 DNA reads TGCAGCGTTGCGGGGTTATACGAGCAGTACTTC. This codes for CSVAGLYEQYF.